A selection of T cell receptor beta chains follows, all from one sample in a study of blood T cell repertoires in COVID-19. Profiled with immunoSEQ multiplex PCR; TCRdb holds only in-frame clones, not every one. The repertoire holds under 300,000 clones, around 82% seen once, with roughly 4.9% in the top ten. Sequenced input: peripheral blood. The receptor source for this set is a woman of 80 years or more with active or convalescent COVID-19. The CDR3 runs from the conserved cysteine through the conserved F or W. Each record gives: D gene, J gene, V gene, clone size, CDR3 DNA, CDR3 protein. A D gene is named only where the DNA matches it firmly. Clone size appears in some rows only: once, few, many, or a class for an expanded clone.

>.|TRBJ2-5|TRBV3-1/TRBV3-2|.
TGTGCCAGCAGCCGAACCGGGACTCGTCAAGAGACCCAGTACTTC
CASSRTGTRQETQYF
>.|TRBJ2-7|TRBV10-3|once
TGTGCCATCAGTGAGGGAACAGCAGGCGAGCAGTACTTC
CAISEGTAGEQYF
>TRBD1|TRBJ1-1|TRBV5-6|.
TGTGCCAGCAGCTCCCCGGGACAGGGCCAGGGCACTGAAGCTTTCTTT
CASSSPGQGQGTEAFF
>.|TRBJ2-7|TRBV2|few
TGTGCCAGCAGTAAATCCGGGTTCGGCGAGCAGTACTTC
CASSKSGFGEQYF
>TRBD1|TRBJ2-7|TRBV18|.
TGTGCCAGCTCTCAGGACAGGGTGGGACTTTACGAGCAGTACTTC
CASSQDRVGLYEQYF
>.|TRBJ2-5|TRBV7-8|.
TGTGCCAGCAGCTTAGTCGGTCAGGGCGCCCCCCAAGAGACCCAGTACTTC
CASSLVGQGAPQETQYF
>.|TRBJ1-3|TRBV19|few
TGTGCCAGTAGTGATCTGGCTGGTCGACTTGGAAACACCATATATTTT
CASSDLAGRLGNTIYF
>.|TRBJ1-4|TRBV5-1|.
TGCGCCAGCAGCCGGACTGCTACTAATGAAAAACTGTTTTTT
CASSRTATNEKLFF
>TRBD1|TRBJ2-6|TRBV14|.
TGTGCCAGCAGCCAATGGACAGGGAGTTTCTCTGGGGCCAACGTCCTGACTTTC
CASSQWTGSFSGANVLTF
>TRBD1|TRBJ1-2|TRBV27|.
TGTGCCAGCAGTTTAGGACAGGGCATTCCGTATGGCTACACCTTC
CASSLGQGIPYGYTF
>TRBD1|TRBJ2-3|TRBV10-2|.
TGCGCCAGCAGTGTACAGGGGGCGAATCTTTGGGATACGCAGTATTTT
CASSVQGANLWDTQYF
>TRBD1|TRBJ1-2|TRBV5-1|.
TGCGCCAGCAGCCTTTCAGGGGGCGCCAATGGCTACACCTTC
CASSLSGGANGYTF
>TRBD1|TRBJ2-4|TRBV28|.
TGTGCCAGCAGTTTGGTGGACAGGCAAAACATTCAGTACTTC
CASSLVDRQNIQYF
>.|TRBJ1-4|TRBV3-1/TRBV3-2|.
TGTGCCAGCAGCACCCCGGGGGGGGCGCGGGGTGAAAAACTGTTTTTT
CASSTPGGARGEKLFF
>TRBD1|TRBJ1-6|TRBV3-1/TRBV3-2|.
TGTGCCAGCAGCGACAGGGACAATTCACCCCTCCACTTT
CASSDRDNSPLHF
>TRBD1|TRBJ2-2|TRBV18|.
TGTGCCAGCTCACCTGGACAGGGGAACACCGGGGAGCTGTTTTTT
CASSPGQGNTGELFF
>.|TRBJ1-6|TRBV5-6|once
TGTGCCAGCAGCTTGGGTCTAAATAATTCACCCCTCCACTTT
CASSLGLNNSPLHF
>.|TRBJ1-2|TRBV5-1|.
TGCGCCAGCAGCTTGGGCCAGAACTATGGCTACACCTTC
CASSLGQNYGYTF
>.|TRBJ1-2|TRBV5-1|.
TGCGCCAGCAGCCCTGGACAGCGCCTTCCCCTTGGCTACACCTTC
CASSPGQRLPLGYTF
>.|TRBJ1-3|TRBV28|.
TGTGCCAGCAGTATACCGGGACTGGGGATCTCTGGAAACACCATATATTTT
CASSIPGLGISGNTIYF
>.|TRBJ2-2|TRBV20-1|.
TGCAGTGCTAGTCTATTCGGGTCCGGGGAGCTGTTTTTT
CSASLFGSGELFF
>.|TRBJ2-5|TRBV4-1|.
TGCGCCAGCAGCCAAGATCGAGAGACCCAGTACTTC
CASSQDRETQYF
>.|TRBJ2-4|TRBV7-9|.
TGTGCCAGCAGCCTGTCCGGGGGAATAGTTAAAAACATTCAGTACTTC
CASSLSGGIVKNIQYF
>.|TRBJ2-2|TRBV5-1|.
TGCGCCAGCAGCCTCCACAAGAACACCGGGGAGCTGTTTTTT
CASSLHKNTGELFF
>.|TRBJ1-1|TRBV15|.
TGTGCCACCAGCAGAAATAGAGGAGATGAAGCTTTCTTT
CATSRNRGDEAFF
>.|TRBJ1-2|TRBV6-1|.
TGTGCCAGCAGTGAAGCGGGAGCCCCTCACTATGGCTACACCTTC
CASSEAGAPHYGYTF
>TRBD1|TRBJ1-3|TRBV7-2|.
TGTGCCAGCAGCTTTTGGACAGGTGGAAACACCATATATTTT
CASSFWTGGNTIYF
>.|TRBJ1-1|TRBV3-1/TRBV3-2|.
TGTGCCAGCAGAGAACGGACAGAGACCACTGAAGCTTTCTTT
CASRERTETTEAFF
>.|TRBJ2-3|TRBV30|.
TGTGCCTGGACAGGGGACCCCGATACGCAGTATTTT
CAWTGDPDTQYF
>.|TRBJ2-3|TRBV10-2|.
TGCGCCAGCAGTGAGAACTCAGCGGTGGTGGGCACAGATACGCAGTATTTT
CASSENSAVVGTDTQYF
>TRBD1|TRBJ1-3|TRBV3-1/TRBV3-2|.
TGTGCCAGCAGCCGGACAGGGTTGTCCGGAAACACCATATATTTT
CASSRTGLSGNTIYF
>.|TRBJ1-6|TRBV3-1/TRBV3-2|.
TGTGCCAGCAGCCAAGGAAGACAGCACCTAGTTTCACCCCTCCACTTT
CASSQGRQHLVSPLHF
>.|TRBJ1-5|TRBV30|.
TGTGCCTGGAATCCCCCGGATAGGGGTCTTTATCAGCCCCAGCATTTT
CAWNPPDRGLYQPQHF
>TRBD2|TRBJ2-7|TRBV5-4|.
TGTGCCAGCAGCTCTACTAGCGGGAGGACCCCCTACGAGCAGTACTTC
CASSSTSGRTPYEQYF
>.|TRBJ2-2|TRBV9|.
TGTGCCAGCAGCTGGCACGGGACTGCGAGCACCGGGGAGCTGTTTTTT
CASSWHGTASTGELFF
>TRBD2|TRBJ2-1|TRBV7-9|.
TGTGCCAGCAGCAAGGCTAGCGGACAAAACAATGAGCAGTTCTTC
CASSKASGQNNEQFF
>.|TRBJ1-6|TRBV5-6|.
TGTGCCAGCAGCCGTCCGCGTTCACCCCTCCACTTT
CASSRPRSPLHF
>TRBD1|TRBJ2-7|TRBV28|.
TGTGCCAGCAGTCCCGGGACAGGACGCGAGCAGTACTTC
CASSPGTGREQYF
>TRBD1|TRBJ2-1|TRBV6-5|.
TGTGCCAGCAGTAAACCGGGACAGGGGGCCCATGAGCAGTTCTTC
CASSKPGQGAHEQFF
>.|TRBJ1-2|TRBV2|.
TGTGCCAGCAGTGTAGAACCCTATGGCTACACCTTC
CASSVEPYGYTF